This section outlines one T cell receptor beta chain sequence together with its context. Antigen specificity is unknown. This record comes from a study of T cell responses to AZD1222 COVID-19 vaccine. Generated by immunoSEQ multiplex PCR, the TCRdb table keeps only in-frame clones and is missing some. The profile shows around 110,000 clones, 87% of them singletons. CDR1 and CDR2 from the germline V gene are SGHRS and YFSETQ. V was pared by 4 bases and J by 6 bases, with 12 bases between. This CDR3 comprises 13 residues. Study conclusions and caveats: White British ancestry dominated among donors, who included more females, and clonal diversity was possibly underestimated. At 160-218 and 743-854, vaccine-associated CD4 TCRs were dominant, and they spanned spike.

The sequencing here drew on peripheral blood, taken on day 0 of AZD1222 vaccination. The chain joins TRBV5-1 to TRBJ2-3; D remains unclear. This receptor was obtained from an adult in good health. CDR3 coding DNA: TGCGCCAGCAGCCCCCTCTACGGGGATACGCAGTATTTT. Protein product: CASSPLYGDTQYF. Variable domain in full (rest from reference TRBV5-1 and TRBJ2-3): KAGVTQTPRYLIKTRGQQVTLSCSPISGHRSVSWYQQTPGQGLQFLFEYFSETQRNKGNFPGRFSGRQFSNSRSEMNVSTLELGDSALYLCASSPLYGDTQYFGPGTRLTVL.